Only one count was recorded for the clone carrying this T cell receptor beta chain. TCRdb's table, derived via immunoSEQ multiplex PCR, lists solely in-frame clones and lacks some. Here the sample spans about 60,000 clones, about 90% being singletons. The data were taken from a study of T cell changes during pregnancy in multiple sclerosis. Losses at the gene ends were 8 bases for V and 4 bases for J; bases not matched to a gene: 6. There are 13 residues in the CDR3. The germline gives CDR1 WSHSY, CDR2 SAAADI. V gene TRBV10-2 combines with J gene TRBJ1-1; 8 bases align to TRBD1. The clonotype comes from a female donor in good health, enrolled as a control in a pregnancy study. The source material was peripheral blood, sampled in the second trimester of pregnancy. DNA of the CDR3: TGCGCCAGCGGGCCAGGGGGCTTCACTGAAGCTTTCTTT. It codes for CASGPGGFTEAFF.